These 4 T cell receptor beta chains originate from one sample sequenced in a study of T cell clones after liver transplantation. Using immunoSEQ multiplex PCR, the repertoire was profiled, and TCRdb retains in-frame clones only, with some absent. The sample contains some 57,000 clones, roughly 70% of which appear only once. The sample in question was CD4+ T cells from blood, obtained at the 22-month timepoint. These TCRs come from a human patient who received a liver transplant. Some T cells may originate from the graft donor.

J is TRBJ2-2 and V is TRBV2; the match to TRBD2 covers 9 bases. The CDR3 runs to 15 residues. J lost 4 bases, V lost 6 bases, and 6 bases had no gene match. Looked up from germline, CDR1 is SNHLY and CDR2 is FYNNEI. CDR3 in amino acids: CASRRLAGLTGELFF. The CDR3 coding sequence is TGTGCCAGCAGAAGGCTAGCGGGGCTCACCGGGGAGCTGTTTTTT.

The V call is TRBV19, the J call TRBJ1-1; D unresolved. The CDR3 is made up of 14 amino acids. The V and J ends lost 6 bases and 3 bases respectively, with 14 bases between them. Germline values: CDR1 LNHDA, CDR2 SQIVND (reference sequence). In DNA, the CDR3 is TGTGCCAGTAGGAATCGGGGAGGGTACACTGAAGCTTTCTTT. Translation gives CASRNRGGYTEAFF.

Here the CDR3 reads CASSLERTRYFSEQYF. The CDR3 DNA sequence: TGTGCCAGCAGCTTAGAACGGACTCGTTACTTCTCCGAGCAGTACTTC. The rearrangement links TRBV11-2 to TRBJ2-7; possible D gene TRBD2, 5 bases. Trimming removed 0 bases at V and 6 bases at J, with 18 bases between. The germline CDR1 and CDR2 sequences are SGHAT and FQNNGV. CDR3 length: 16 residues.

The rearrangement uses TRBV19 and TRBJ2-1, with a possible D match to TRBD1 (6 bases). The CDR3 is made up of 13 amino acids. Trimming left V 7 bases short and J 8 bases short, with 15 bases between. Per germline, CDR1 LNHDA and CDR2 SQIVND (reference sequence). CDR3 bases: TGTGCCAGTAACCTAGATCAGGGGTATGAGCAGTTCTTC. It is translated as CASNLDQGYEQFF.